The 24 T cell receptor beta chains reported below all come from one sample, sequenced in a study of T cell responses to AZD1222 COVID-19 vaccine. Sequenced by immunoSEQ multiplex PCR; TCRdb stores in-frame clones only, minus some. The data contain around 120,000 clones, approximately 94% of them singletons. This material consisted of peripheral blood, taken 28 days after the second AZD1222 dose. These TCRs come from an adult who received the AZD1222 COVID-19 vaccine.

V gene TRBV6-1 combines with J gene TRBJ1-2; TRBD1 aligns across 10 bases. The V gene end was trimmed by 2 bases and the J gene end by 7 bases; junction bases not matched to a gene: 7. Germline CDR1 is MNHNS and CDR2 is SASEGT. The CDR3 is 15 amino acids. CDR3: CASSESGTGATGYTF. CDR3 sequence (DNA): TGTGCCAGCAGTGAATCCGGGACAGGGGCTACTGGCTACACCTTC.

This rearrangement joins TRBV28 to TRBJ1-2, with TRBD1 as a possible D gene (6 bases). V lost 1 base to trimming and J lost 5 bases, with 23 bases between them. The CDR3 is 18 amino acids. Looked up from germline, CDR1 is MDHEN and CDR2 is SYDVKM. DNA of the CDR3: TGTGCCAGCAGTTTATTTGGGGGCAGAGAATCTCCAAAGTATGGCTACACCTTC. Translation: CASSLFGGRESPKYGYTF.

CDR3 coding DNA: TGTGCCAGCACTACGGGGGGCAAAAATGAGCAGTTCTTC. It encodes CASTTGGKNEQFF. The chain uses TRBV7-2 and TRBJ2-1, with D perhaps matching TRBD2 (7 bases). The V end was cut by 7 bases, the J end by 7 bases, with 14 bases between. CDR3 size: 13 residues. Per germline, CDR1 SGHTA and CDR2 FQGNSA.

Written as DNA, the CDR3 is TGTGCCAGCAGTGTTCCCGGGACAGGAACGGCCTACGAGCAGTACTTC. Residues: CASSVPGTGTAYEQYF. The genes are TRBV27 and TRBJ2-7; 8 bases map to TRBD1. Per germline, CDR1 MNHEY and CDR2 SMNVEV (reference sequence). The CDR3 spans 16 residues. J gave up 2 bases and V 5 bases, and 11 bases lay outside the gene matches.

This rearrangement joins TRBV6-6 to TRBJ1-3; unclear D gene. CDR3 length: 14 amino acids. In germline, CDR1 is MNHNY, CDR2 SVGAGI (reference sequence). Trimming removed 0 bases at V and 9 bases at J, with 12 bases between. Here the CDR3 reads CASSYSGVGSTIYF. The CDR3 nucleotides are TGTGCCAGCAGTTACTCAGGAGTAGGGTCCACCATATATTTT.

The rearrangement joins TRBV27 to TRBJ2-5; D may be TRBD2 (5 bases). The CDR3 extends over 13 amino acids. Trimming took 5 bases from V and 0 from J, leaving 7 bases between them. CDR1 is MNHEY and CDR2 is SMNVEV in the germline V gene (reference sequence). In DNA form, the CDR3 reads TGTGCCAGCAGTCGGGGTAACCAAGAGACCCAGTACTTC. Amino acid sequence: CASSRGNQETQYF.

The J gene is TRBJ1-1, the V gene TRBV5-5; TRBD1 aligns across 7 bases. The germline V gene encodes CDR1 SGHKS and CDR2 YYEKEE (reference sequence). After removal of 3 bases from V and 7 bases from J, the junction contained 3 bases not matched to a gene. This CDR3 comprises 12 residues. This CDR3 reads CASSSQGIEAFF. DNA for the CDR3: TGTGCCAGCAGCTCACAGGGGATTGAAGCTTTCTTT.

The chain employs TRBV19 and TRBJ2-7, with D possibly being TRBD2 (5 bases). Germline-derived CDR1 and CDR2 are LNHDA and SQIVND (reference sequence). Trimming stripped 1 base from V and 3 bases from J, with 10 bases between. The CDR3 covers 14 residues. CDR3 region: CASSIGGPNYEQYF. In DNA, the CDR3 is TGTGCCAGTAGTATAGGAGGGCCAAACTACGAGCAGTACTTC.

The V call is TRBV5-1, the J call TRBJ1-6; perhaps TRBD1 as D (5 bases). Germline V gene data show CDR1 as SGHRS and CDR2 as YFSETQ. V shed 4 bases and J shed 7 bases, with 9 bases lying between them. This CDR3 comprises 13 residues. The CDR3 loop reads CASSERQNSPLHF. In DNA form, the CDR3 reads TGCGCCAGCAGCGAACGACAGAATTCACCCCTCCACTTT.

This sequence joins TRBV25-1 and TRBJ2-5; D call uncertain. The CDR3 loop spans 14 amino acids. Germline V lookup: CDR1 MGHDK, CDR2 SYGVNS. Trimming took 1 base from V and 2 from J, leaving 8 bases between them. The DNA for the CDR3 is TGTGCCAGCAGTGAATTTGGGCAACAAGAGACCCAGTACTTC. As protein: CASSEFGQQETQYF.

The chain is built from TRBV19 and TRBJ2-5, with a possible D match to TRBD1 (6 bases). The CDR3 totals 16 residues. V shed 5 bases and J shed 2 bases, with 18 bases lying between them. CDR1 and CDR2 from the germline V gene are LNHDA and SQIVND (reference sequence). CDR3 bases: TGTGCCAGTAGTGTTTCCACGGGACACCAACAAGAGACCCAGTACTTC. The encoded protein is CASSVSTGHQQETQYF.

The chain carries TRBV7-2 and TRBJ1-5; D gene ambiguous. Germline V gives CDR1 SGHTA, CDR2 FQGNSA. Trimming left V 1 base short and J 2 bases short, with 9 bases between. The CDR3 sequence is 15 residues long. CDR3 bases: TGTGCCAGCAGCTTAGAACGGAGCCGCAATCAGCCCCAGCATTTT. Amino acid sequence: CASSLERSRNQPQHF.

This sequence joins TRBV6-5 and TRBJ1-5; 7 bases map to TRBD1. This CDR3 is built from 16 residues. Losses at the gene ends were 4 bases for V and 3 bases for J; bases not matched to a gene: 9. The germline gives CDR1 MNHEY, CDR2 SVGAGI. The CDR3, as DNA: TGTGCCAGCAGTTCCCGGAGGGGGCCGGACAATCAGCCCCAGCATTTT. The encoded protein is CASSSRRGPDNQPQHF.

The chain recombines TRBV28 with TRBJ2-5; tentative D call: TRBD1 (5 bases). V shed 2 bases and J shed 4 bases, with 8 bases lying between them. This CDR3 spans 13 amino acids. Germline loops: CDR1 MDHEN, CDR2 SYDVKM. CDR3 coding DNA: TGTGCCAGCAGTTTAGTAGGGGCAGAGACCCAGTACTTC. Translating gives CASSLVGAETQYF.

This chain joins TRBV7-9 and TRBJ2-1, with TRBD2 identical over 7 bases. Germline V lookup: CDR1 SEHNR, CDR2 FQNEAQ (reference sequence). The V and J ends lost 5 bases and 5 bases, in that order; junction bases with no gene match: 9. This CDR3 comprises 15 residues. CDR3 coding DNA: TGTGCCAGCAGCCCCGAGGCGGGAGTCGACAATGAGCAGTTCTTC. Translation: CASSPEAGVDNEQFF.

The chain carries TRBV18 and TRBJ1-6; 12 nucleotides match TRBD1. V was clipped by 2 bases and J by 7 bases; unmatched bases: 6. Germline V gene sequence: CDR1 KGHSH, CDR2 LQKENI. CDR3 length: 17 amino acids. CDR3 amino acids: CASSPVPGQGANSPLHF. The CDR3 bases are TGTGCCAGCTCACCAGTCCCGGGACAGGGGGCGAATTCACCCCTCCACTTT.

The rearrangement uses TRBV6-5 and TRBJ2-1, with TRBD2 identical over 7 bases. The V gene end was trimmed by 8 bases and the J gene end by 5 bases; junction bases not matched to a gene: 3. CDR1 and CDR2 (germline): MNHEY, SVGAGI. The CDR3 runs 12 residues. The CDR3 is CASGRAHNEQFF. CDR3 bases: TGTGCCAGCGGGAGGGCTCACAATGAGCAGTTCTTC.

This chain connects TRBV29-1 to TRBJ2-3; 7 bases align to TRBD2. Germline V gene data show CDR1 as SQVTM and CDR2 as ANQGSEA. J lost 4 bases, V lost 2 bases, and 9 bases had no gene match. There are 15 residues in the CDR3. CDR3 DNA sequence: TGCAGCGTTGAAAAGGGCGGGAGTCCCCCAGATACGCAGTATTTT. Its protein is CSVEKGGSPPDTQYF.

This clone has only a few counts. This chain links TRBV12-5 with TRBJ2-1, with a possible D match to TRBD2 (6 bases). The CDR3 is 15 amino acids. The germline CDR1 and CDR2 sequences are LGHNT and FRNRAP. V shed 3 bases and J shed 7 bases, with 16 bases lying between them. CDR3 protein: CASGFSNGGVNEQFF. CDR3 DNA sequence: TGTGCTAGTGGTTTCTCAAACGGAGGGGTGAATGAGCAGTTCTTC.

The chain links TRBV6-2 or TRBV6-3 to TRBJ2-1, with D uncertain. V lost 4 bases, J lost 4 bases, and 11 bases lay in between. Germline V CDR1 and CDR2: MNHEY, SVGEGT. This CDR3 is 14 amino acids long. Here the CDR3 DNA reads TGTGCCAGCAGTTCAGGTTTTCAGTACAATGAGCAGTTCTTC. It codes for CASSSGFQYNEQFF.

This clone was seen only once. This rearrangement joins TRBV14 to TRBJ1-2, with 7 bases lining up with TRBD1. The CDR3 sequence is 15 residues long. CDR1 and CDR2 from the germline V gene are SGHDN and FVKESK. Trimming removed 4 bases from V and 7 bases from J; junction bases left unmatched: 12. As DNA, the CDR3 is TGTGCCAGCAGCCTAACGACAGGGTTCATCGGTGGCTACACCTTC. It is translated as CASSLTTGFIGGYTF.

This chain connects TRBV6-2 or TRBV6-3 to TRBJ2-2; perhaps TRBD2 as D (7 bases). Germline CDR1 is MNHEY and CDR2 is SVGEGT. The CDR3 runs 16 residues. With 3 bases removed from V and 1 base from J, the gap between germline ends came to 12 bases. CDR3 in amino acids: CASSYEGGMNTGELFF. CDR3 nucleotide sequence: TGTGCCAGCAGTTATGAGGGGGGGATGAACACCGGGGAGCTGTTTTTT.

The CDR3 DNA is TGTGCCAGCAGTTACCCCGGGACAGGGAATGAGCAGTTCTTC. It specifies CASSYPGTGNEQFF. The chain employs TRBV6-2 or TRBV6-3 and TRBJ2-1, with 9 bases identical to TRBD1. CDR1 is MNHEY and CDR2 is SVGEGT in the germline V gene. The junction had 3 bases not matched to a gene; V was cut back by 2 bases and J by 7 bases. The length of the CDR3 is 14 residues.

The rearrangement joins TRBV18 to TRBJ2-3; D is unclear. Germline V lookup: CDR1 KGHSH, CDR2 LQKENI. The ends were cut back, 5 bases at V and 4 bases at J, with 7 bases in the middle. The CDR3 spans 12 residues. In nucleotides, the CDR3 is TGTGCCAGCTCAGTGAACCCAGATACGCAGTATTTT. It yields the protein CASSVNPDTQYF.